This TCR beta chain was sequenced for a study of shared clonotypes between healthy human individuals. Terminally differentiated effector memory CD45RA+ cells were left out of the naive CD8 fraction, which was CD45RO-negative and positively selected for CCR7. Whole-study results and caveats: Only blood samples were collected, and tissue repertoires likely differ.

It was around 220 ng DNA, about 30,000 T cell genomes, that sorted-subset replicate PCRs used. In the authors' methods: For the immunoSEQ data, sequences were junction-only without quality scores, so filtering differed. Only in-frame clones appear in the TCRdb table, and some are missing; sequencing was by immunoSEQ multiplex PCR. The DNA was the basis for D and trimming; V, J and clone size are from that table. The sample records about 2.2 million clones, 93% being singletons. On this clone: Its matching antigen is unknown.

Trimming left V 2 bases short and J 5 bases short, with 6 bases between. Germline values: CDR1 MGHRA, CDR2 YSYEKL. The CDR3 contains 13 residues. The chain couples TRBV4-1 to TRBJ2-2; D not certain. This receptor was taken from a man aged 18 to 29 in good health. Some clones in this sample may be carry-over from other donors' samples. What was sequenced was naive CD8+ T cells from PBMCs. The CDR3: CASSQHRTGELFF. The CDR3 nucleotides are TGCGCCAGCAGCCAACACAGAACCGGGGAGCTGTTTTTT.